The 31 T cell receptor beta chains in this list originate from one sample, sequenced in a study of blood T cell repertoires in COVID-19. Some clones are missing from TCRdb's copy, which holds only in-frame ones; the method was immunoSEQ multiplex PCR. The sample consists of approximately 15,000 clones, about 89% of them appearing once. Sequenced material: peripheral blood. The receptors originated from a human donor in a cohort sampled during active COVID-19.

This chain links TRBV7-6 with TRBJ1-2; D is unclear. CDR3 length: 13 amino acids. The V gene lost 1 base and the J gene lost 2 bases, with 5 bases spanning the gap. In germline, CDR1 is SGHVS, CDR2 FNYEAQ. The CDR3 nucleotides are TGTGCCAGCAGCTTAGACCAGAACTATGGCTACACCTTC. It translates to CASSLDQNYGYTF.

This clone occurred once. V is TRBV2 and J is TRBJ2-1; D is uncertain. This CDR3 is built from 11 residues. Trimming took 6 bases from V and 15 from J, leaving 15 bases between them. Germline-derived CDR1 and CDR2 are SNHLY and FYNNEI. The CDR3 spells CASSNEITRFF. DNA for the CDR3: TGTGCCAGCAGCAACGAGATAACCCGGTTCTTC.

V and J are TRBV21-1 and TRBJ2-1; the D call of TRBD2 is as the table states it, not checked on the DNA. TRBV21-1 is a listed pseudogene. This CDR3 has 18 amino acids. For the CDR3, the DNA is TGTGCCAGCAGCAAAGGGGCAGGACTAGCGGCAGTTAACAATGAGCAGTTCTTC. Amino acid sequence: CASSKGAGLAAVNNEQFF.

This chain uses TRBV5-8 with TRBJ1-6; no clear D. This CDR3 contains 14 residues. The germline CDR1 and CDR2 sequences are SGHTS and YDEGEE. Trimming stripped 4 bases from V and 7 bases from J, with 12 bases between. The CDR3 here is CASSTGEMNSPLHF. As DNA, the CDR3 is TGTGCCAGCAGCACCGGGGAGATGAATTCACCCCTCCACTTT.

The chain has TRBV20-1 and TRBJ1-1; D uncertain. The CDR3 has 12 residues. Per the germline V gene, CDR1 is DFQATT and CDR2 is SNEGSKA (reference sequence). V shed 3 bases and J shed 5 bases, with 10 bases lying between them. CDR3 bases: TGCAGTGCTAGTCAAGGGAGGACTGAAGCTTTCTTT. It translates to CSASQGRTEAFF.

This rearrangement joins TRBV5-4 to TRBJ1-1; D may be TRBD1 (6 bases). This CDR3 has 13 residues. CDR1 SGHNT and CDR2 YYREEE come from the germline V gene (reference sequence). The V gene lost 4 bases and the J gene lost 1 base, with 8 bases spanning the gap. CDR3 DNA: TGTGCCAGCAGCGGGGACACGAACACTGAAGCTTTCTTT. It codes for CASSGDTNTEAFF. Filled out from reference TRBV5-4 and TRBJ1-1, the complete variable domain reads ETGVTQSPTHLIKTRGQQVTLRCSSQSGHNTVSWYQQALGQGPQFIFQYYREEENGRGNFPPRFSGLQFPNYSSELNVNALELDDSALYLCASSGDTNTEAFFGQGTRLTVV.

The chain links TRBV28 to TRBJ2-3; 11 bases are a match to TRBD2. The CDR3 covers 16 residues. The germline V gene has CDR1 MDHEN and CDR2 SYDVKM. V trimming: 3 bases; J trimming: 5 bases; junction bases outside the gene matches: 7. CDR3 protein: CASSLASGGFIDTQYF. For the CDR3, the DNA is TGTGCCAGCAGTTTGGCTAGCGGGGGGTTTATAGATACGCAGTATTTT.

V is TRBV3-1 (or the pseudogene TRBV3-2) and J is TRBJ1-2, with D possibly matching TRBD1 (5 bases). CDR3 size: 15 residues. V lost 5 bases, J lost 4 bases, and 17 bases lay in between. Germline-derived CDR1 and CDR2 are LGHDT and YNNKEL (reference sequence). CDR3 DNA sequence: TGTGCCAGCAGCTGGGGGGAGCGCGAGGGCTATGGCTACACCTTC. This translates into CASSWGEREGYGYTF.

The chain combines TRBV7-9 with TRBJ2-7, with a weak D call TRBD1 (6 bases). Looked up from germline, CDR1 is SEHNR and CDR2 is FQNEAQ (reference sequence). The CDR3 is 15 residues long. V was clipped by 5 bases and J by 4 bases, with 18 bases between them. The CDR3 protein is CASSRLWGLPYEQYF. Written as DNA, the CDR3 is TGTGCCAGCAGCCGGTTATGGGGGCTCCCTTACGAGCAGTACTTC.

This clone was recorded only once. CDR3 in amino acids: CASTYGGSYGYTF. CDR3 sequence (DNA): TGTGCCAGCACCTACGGGGGGAGCTATGGCTACACCTTC. V is TRBV6-5 and J is TRBJ1-2, with D perhaps matching TRBD1 (5 bases). CDR3 length: 13 residues. Trimming took off 7 bases at V and 4 bases at J, with 13 bases between the two ends. Germline CDR1 is MNHEY and CDR2 is SVGAGI.

This clone was observed a single time. V is TRBV7-2 and J is TRBJ2-3; 11 bases are shared with TRBD2. Germline trimming cut 5 bases from V and 1 base from J; bases unmatched to any gene: 11. The CDR3 has 18 amino acids. Germline loops: CDR1 SGHTA, CDR2 FQGNSA. Here the CDR3 reads CASSTSGGVRWGTDTQYF. The CDR3 nucleotides read TGTGCCAGCAGCACTAGCGGGGGTGTCCGTTGGGGCACAGATACGCAGTATTTT.

CDR3 coding DNA: TGTGCCAGCAGCTTGGCCCCAGCTAACTATGGCTACACCTTC. Translated: CASSLAPANYGYTF. The J gene is TRBJ1-2, the V gene TRBV5-4, with D uncertain. This CDR3 spans 14 amino acids. Germline V CDR1 and CDR2: SGHNT, YYREEE (reference sequence). The germline V and J ends were trimmed by 0 bases and 0 bases, with 6 bases remaining between them.

The gene calls are TRBV9 and TRBJ2-5; the match to TRBD1 covers 8 bases. J gave up 5 bases and V 0 bases, and 9 bases lay outside the gene matches. The CDR3 has 16 amino acids. Per the germline V gene, CDR1 is SGDLS and CDR2 is YYNGEE. This CDR3 is CASSVGPGQVGETQYF. The CDR3 bases are TGTGCCAGCAGCGTAGGGCCGGGACAGGTAGGGGAGACCCAGTACTTC.

V and J are TRBV6-5 and TRBJ2-5; D not certain. Trimming left V 7 bases short and J 5 bases short, with 14 bases between. The CDR3 is 13 amino acids. Germline V gene sequence: CDR1 MNHEY, CDR2 SVGAGI. The CDR3 loop reads CASIPSRWETQYF. CDR3 bases: TGTGCCAGCATTCCTAGTCGGTGGGAGACCCAGTACTTC.

The gene calls are TRBV11-2 and TRBJ1-2; D is possibly TRBD1 (6 bases). This CDR3 comprises 15 residues. Trimming removed 2 bases at V and 0 bases at J, with 10 bases between. The V gene's germline CDR1 is SGHAT and CDR2 FQNNGV. DNA for the CDR3: TGTGCCAGCAGCTTAAGGGGGGGATCTAACTATGGCTACACCTTC. Translated: CASSLRGGSNYGYTF.

The rearrangement uses TRBV5-4 and TRBJ1-2; 8 bases are a match to TRBD1. Germline CDR1 reads SGHNT; CDR2 reads YYREEE (reference sequence). The CDR3 totals 14 residues. V was clipped by 2 bases and J by 4 bases; unmatched bases: 4. The CDR3 nucleotides read TGTGCCAGCAGCTTCCGACAGGGGTTCTATGGCTACACCTTC. Amino acid sequence: CASSFRQGFYGYTF.

The chain employs TRBV19 and TRBJ1-3, with TRBD1 identical over 9 bases. The CDR3 runs to 15 residues. Germline CDR1 reads LNHDA; CDR2 reads SQIVND (reference sequence). Germline trimming cut 4 bases from V and 4 bases from J; bases unmatched to any gene: 5. The CDR3 DNA reads TGTGCCAGTAGTACTGACACAGGGGGCGGAAACACCATATATTTT. Its translation: CASSTDTGGGNTIYF.

This clone appeared once. The chain links TRBV6-1 to TRBJ1-1, with a tentative D call TRBD1 (6 bases). CDR1 MNHNS and CDR2 SASEGT come from the germline V gene. This CDR3 is built from 16 residues. Trimming shortened V by 2 bases and J by 1 base, and 14 bases separated the two germline ends. The CDR3 protein is CASSEKGLGANTEAFF. The CDR3 DNA reads as TGTGCCAGCAGTGAAAAGGGGTTGGGGGCGAACACTGAAGCTTTCTTT.

This clone was observed once. The gene calls are TRBV5-4 and TRBJ2-7; 7 bases are shared with TRBD1. Germline loops: CDR1 SGHNT, CDR2 YYREEE (reference sequence). The CDR3 spans 15 residues. V lost 4 bases, J lost 7 bases, and 14 bases stayed unmatched. CDR3 residues: CASSNILGIRGEQYF. The CDR3, as DNA: TGTGCCAGCAGCAACATACTGGGGATCAGGGGGGAGCAGTACTTC.

This sequence joins TRBV5-5 and TRBJ1-2; possibly TRBD1 for D (6 bases). Germline-derived CDR1 and CDR2 are SGHKS and YYEKEE (reference sequence). The V gene lost 0 bases and the J gene lost 8 bases, with 20 bases spanning the gap. There are 16 residues in the CDR3. CDR3 sequence reads: CASSLVAGGASAGYTF. DNA for the CDR3: TGTGCCAGCAGCTTGGTGGCGGGGGGCGCAAGTGCCGGCTACACCTTC.

This chain connects TRBV3-1 (or the pseudogene TRBV3-2) to TRBJ1-2; D possibly corresponds to TRBD1 (6 bases). This CDR3 contains 15 residues. V lost 4 bases and J 2 bases, leaving 14 bases between the germline ends. CDR1 is LGHDT and CDR2 is YNNKEL in the germline V gene (reference sequence). The DNA of the CDR3 is TGTGCCAGCAGCCGACAGGACATCCGAAACTATGGCTACACCTTC. The encoded protein is CASSRQDIRNYGYTF.

The rearrangement links TRBV5-1 to TRBJ2-3; 9 bases match TRBD1. CDR3 length: 16 amino acids. The germline gives CDR1 SGHRS, CDR2 YFSETQ. V shed 2 bases, J shed 6 bases, and the junction held 10 bases outside the gene matches. The CDR3 region has the DNA TGCGCCAGCAGCTTAGGAGGACAGGGGAGCTGGGATACGCAGTATTTT. It translates to CASSLGGQGSWDTQYF.

This clone occurred once. V is TRBV19 and J is TRBJ2-2; D perhaps matches TRBD1 (5 bases). The CDR3 is 17 amino acids. V dropped 0 bases and J dropped 3 bases, with 14 bases sitting between them. Germline CDR1 reads LNHDA; CDR2 reads SQIVND (reference sequence). In DNA form, the CDR3 reads TGTGCCAGTAGTATAGATGACAGCCCGGTCGACACCGGGGAGCTGTTTTTT. It codes for CASSIDDSPVDTGELFF.

This CDR3 reads CASSPLAGALGNEQFF. The CDR3 region has the DNA TGTGCCAGCAGCCCACTAGCGGGGGCCCTGGGGAATGAGCAGTTCTTC. The V gene is TRBV7-2, the J gene TRBJ2-1; 11 nucleotides line up with TRBD2. The CDR3 extends over 16 amino acids. The ends lost 5 bases at V and 7 bases at J; junction bases unmatched: 10. Germline loops: CDR1 SGHTA, CDR2 FQGNSA.

This clone was seen just once. As DNA, the CDR3 is TGCAGCGTTGATACGGACAGGGAGCGGGAGCAGTACTTC. Its translation is CSVDTDREREQYF. The chain joins TRBV29-1 to TRBJ2-7; 8 positions match TRBD1. V lost 3 bases and J lost 7; bases outside the gene matches: 8. CDR1 is SQVTM and CDR2 is ANQGSEA in the germline V gene. This CDR3 contains 13 residues.

The V and J genes are TRBV4-2 and TRBJ2-2, with 8 bases fitting TRBD1. The CDR3 covers 15 residues. Germline V lookup: CDR1 LGHNA, CDR2 YNFKEQ. Trimming cost V 7 bases and J 6 bases; bases outside gene matches: 10. CDR3 protein: CASNRRQGTPGELFF. CDR3 bases: TGTGCCAGCAACCGACGACAGGGGACTCCCGGGGAGCTGTTTTTT.

The gene calls are TRBV6-6 and TRBJ1-4; D remains ambiguous. The CDR3 totals 13 residues. V was clipped by 1 base and J by 4 bases, with 4 bases between them. The germline V gene has CDR1 MNHNY and CDR2 SVGAGI (reference sequence). The CDR3 protein is CASSYWHNEKLFF. The CDR3 DNA reads TGTGCCAGCAGTTACTGGCATAATGAAAAACTGTTTTTT.

This chain connects TRBV12-5 to TRBJ2-3; D not resolved. V was trimmed by 0 bases and J by 8 bases, leaving 15 bases between them. CDR3 length: 15 amino acids. Germline CDR1 and CDR2: LGHNT and FRNRAP. The CDR3 region has the DNA TGTGCTAGTGGTTTGGTACTGCGGAACGGCCTTACGCAGTATTTT. It specifies CASGLVLRNGLTQYF.

J is TRBJ1-6 and V is TRBV7-2; D remains unclear. V dropped 3 bases and J dropped 6 bases, with 6 bases sitting between them. This CDR3 region has 13 residues. Germline V gene sequence: CDR1 SGHTA, CDR2 FQGNSA. The CDR3 reads CASSLVSNSPLHF. CDR3 nucleotide sequence: TGTGCCAGCAGCTTGGTCAGTAATTCACCCCTCCACTTT.

V is TRBV30 and J is TRBJ2-7; the D gene is possibly TRBD2 (6 bases). The CDR3 sequence is 12 residues long. The V and J ends lost 1 base and 3 bases respectively, with 7 bases between them. In germline, CDR1 is GTSNPN, CDR2 SVGIG (reference sequence). CDR3 sequence (DNA): TGTGCCTGGAGTGCGCGGGACTACGAGCAGTACTTC. Residues: CAWSARDYEQYF.

The chain carries TRBV2 and TRBJ2-7; 9 positions match TRBD1. The CDR3 spans 13 residues. Trimming removed 8 bases from V and 7 bases from J; junction bases left unmatched: 9. Germline V gene lookup returns CDR1 SNHLY and CDR2 FYNNEI. CDR3 in DNA: TGTGCCAGCGACCGGGACAGGGTATTTGAGCAGTACTTC. This translates into CASDRDRVFEQYF.